These 6 T cell receptor beta chains were all obtained from the same sample, sequenced in a study of early T cells in non-severe SARS-CoV-2 infection. TCRdb re-called the 5' RACE reads with MiXCR, one entry per CDR3 protein. The table lists approximately 22,000 distinct CDR3 sequences, approximately 4.3% of them singletons. The specimen sequenced was whole blood. The receptor set was obtained from an adult who was a healthcare worker with PCR-confirmed SARS-CoV-2 infection or an uninfected control (not recorded which).

The gene calls are TRBV7-8 and TRBJ1-1, with D possibly being TRBD1 (5 bases). The CDR3 consists of 15 residues. Germline V lookup: CDR1 SGHVS, CDR2 FQNEAQ. Trimming removed 5 bases at V and 0 bases at J, with 13 bases between. The CDR3 sequence: CASSPRDHLNTEAFF. The DNA of the CDR3 is TGTGCCAGCAGCCCCAGGGACCATTTGAACACTGAAGCTTTCTTT.

The table lists this clonotype with a few counts. This chain joins TRBV6-4 and TRBJ2-1, with 10 positions matching TRBD2. There are 16 residues in the CDR3. CDR1 MRHNA and CDR2 SNTAGT come from the germline V gene. Unmatched junction bases numbered 4, after V lost 2 bases and J lost 3 bases. CDR3 amino acids: CASSDRLAGDYNEQFF. DNA for the CDR3: TGTGCCAGCAGTGACAGGCTAGCGGGAGACTACAATGAGCAGTTCTTC.

The chain recombines TRBV19 with TRBJ2-1, with D tentatively TRBD1 (6 bases). Germline V lookup: CDR1 LNHDA, CDR2 SQIVND (reference sequence). The V and J ends lost 6 bases and 3 bases respectively, with 9 bases between them. The CDR3 consists of 13 residues. CDR3 in amino acids: CASRPGVYNEQFF. The CDR3 nucleotides are TGTGCCAGTAGGCCAGGGGTCTACAATGAGCAGTTCTTC.

This clonotype has only a few counts. One end of the junction does not line up with germline, which may come from a read error. This sequence joins TRBV7-2 and TRBJ2-1, with 7 bases lining up with TRBD1. Looked up from germline, CDR1 is SGHTA and CDR2 is FQGNSA. The CDR3 runs 15 residues. Here the CDR3 reads CASSLGGTARSLGIF. CDR3 bases: TGTGCCAGCAGCTTAGGGGGGACAGCGCGAAGTCTAGGGATCTTC.

DNA of the CDR3: TGCAGTGCTAGGGTAGCGGGGGAGCATGAGCAGTTCTTC. Amino acids: CSARVAGEHEQFF. This chain joins TRBV20-1 and TRBJ2-1; 9 positions match TRBD2. There are 13 residues in the CDR3. Germline values: CDR1 DFQATT, CDR2 SNEGSKA (reference sequence). J was trimmed by 8 bases and V by 3 bases; bases with no gene match: 5.

The genes are TRBV29-1 and TRBJ1-1; no reliable D call. The CDR3 spans 11 residues. Germline CDR1 and CDR2: SQVTM and ANQGSEA. Trimming pared 4 bases from V and 10 bases from J, leaving 13 bases between. CDR3 in amino acids: CSVVEYQGAFF. The CDR3 region has the DNA TGCAGCGTTGTCGAATACCAAGGAGCTTTCTTT. Looking up the rest from reference TRBV29-1 and TRBJ1-1 gives the full variable domain: SAVISQKPSRDICQRGTSLTIQCQVDSQVTMMFWYRQQPGQSLTLIATANQGSEATYESGFVIDKFPISRPNLTFSTLTVSNMSPEDSSIYLCSVVEYQGAFFGQGTRLTVV.